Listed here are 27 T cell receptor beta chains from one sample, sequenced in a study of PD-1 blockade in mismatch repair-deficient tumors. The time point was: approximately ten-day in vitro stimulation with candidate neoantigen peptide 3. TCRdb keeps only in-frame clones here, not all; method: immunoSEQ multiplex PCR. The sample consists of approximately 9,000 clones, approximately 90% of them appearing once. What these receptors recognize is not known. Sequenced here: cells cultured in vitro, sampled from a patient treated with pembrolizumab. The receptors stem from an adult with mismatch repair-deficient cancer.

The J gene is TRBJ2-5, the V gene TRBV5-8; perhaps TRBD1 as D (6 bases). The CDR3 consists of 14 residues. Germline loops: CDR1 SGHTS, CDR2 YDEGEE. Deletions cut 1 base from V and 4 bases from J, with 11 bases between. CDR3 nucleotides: TGTGCCAGCAGCTTGTGGGACACCGGAGAGACCCAGTACTTC. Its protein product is CASSLWDTGETQYF. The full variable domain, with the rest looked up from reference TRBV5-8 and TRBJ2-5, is EAGVTQSPTHLIKTRGQQATLRCSPISGHTSVYWYQQALGLGLQFLLWYDEGEERNRGNFPPRFSGRQFPNYSSELNVNALELEDSALYLCASSLWDTGETQYFGPGTRLLVL.

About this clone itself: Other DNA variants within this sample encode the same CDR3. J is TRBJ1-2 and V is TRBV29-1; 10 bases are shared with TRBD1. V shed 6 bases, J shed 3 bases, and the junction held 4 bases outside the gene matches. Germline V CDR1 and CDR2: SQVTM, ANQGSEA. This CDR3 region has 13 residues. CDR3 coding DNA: TGCAGCGTGAGGGACAGGGGTGACTATGGCTACACCTTC. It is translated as CSVRDRGDYGYTF. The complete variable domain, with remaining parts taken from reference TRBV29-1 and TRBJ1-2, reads SAVISQKPSRDICQRGTSLTIQCQVDSQVTMMFWYRQQPGQSLTLIATANQGSEATYESGFVIDKFPISRPNLTFSTLTVSNMSPEDSSIYLCSVRDRGDYGYTFGSGTRLTVV.

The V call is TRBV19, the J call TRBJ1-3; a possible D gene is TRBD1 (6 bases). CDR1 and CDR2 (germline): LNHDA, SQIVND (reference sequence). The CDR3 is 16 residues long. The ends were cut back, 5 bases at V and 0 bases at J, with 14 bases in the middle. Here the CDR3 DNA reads TGTGCCAGTAGTCGGACAGCTACGCTCTCTGGAAACACCATATATTTT. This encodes CASSRTATLSGNTIYF. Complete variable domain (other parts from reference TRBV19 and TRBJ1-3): DGGITQSPKYLFRKEGQNVTLSCEQNLNHDAMYWYRQDPGQGLRLIYYSQIVNDFQKGDIAEGYSVSREKKESFPLTVTSAQKNPTAFYLCASSRTATLSGNTIYFGEGSWLTVV.

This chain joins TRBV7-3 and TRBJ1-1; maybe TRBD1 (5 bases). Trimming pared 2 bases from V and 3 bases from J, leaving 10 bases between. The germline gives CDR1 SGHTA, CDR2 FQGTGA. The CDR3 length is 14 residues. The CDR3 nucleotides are TGTGCCAGCAGCTTAGGGACCTCTGACACTGAAGCTTTCTTT. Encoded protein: CASSLGTSDTEAFF.

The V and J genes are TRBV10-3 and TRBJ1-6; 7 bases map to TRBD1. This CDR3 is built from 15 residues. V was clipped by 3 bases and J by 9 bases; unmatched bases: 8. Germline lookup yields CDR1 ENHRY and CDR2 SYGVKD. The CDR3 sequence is CAISDVGGGSSPLHF. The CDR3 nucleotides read TGTGCCATCAGTGATGTAGGGGGCGGGAGTTCACCCCTCCACTTT.

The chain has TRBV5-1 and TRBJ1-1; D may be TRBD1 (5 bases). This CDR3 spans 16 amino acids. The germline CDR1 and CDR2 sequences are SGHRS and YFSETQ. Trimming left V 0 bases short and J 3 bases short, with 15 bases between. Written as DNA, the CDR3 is TGCGCCAGCAGCTTGGGCTACCGGGACCGGGACACTGAAGCTTTCTTT. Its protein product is CASSLGYRDRDTEAFF.

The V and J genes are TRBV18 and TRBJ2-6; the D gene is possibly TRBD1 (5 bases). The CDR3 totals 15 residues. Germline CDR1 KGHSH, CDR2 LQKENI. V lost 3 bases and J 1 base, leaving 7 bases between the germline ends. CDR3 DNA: TGTGCCAGCTCACCTAGGACATCTGGGGCCAACGTCCTGACTTTC. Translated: CASSPRTSGANVLTF.

The CDR3 protein is CSVENNPGFGYTF. CDR3 in DNA: TGCAGCGTTGAAAACAATCCCGGGTTTGGCTACACCTTC. The chain links TRBV29-1 to TRBJ1-2; D call uncertain. This CDR3 is built from 13 residues. With 2 bases removed from V and 7 bases from J, the gap between germline ends came to 14 bases. Germline V gene data show CDR1 as SQVTM and CDR2 as ANQGSEA.

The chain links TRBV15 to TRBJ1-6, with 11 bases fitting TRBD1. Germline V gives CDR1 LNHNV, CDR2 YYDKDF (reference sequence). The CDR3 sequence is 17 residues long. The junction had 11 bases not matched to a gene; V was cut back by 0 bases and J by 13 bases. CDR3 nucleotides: TGTGCCACCAGCAGAGATTGGATGGGACAGGGGGATTACCCCCTCCACTTT. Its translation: CATSRDWMGQGDYPLHF.

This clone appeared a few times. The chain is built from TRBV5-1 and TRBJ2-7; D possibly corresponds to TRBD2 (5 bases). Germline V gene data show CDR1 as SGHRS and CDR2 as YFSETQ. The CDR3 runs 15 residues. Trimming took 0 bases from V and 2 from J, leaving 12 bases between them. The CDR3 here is CASSLALYGTYEQYF. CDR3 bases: TGCGCCAGCAGCTTGGCCCTCTACGGGACCTACGAGCAGTACTTC.

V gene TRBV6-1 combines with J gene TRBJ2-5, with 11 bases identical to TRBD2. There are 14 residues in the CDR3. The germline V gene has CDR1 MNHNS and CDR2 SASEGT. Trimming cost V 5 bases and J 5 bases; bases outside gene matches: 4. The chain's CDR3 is CASSLAGGLETQYF. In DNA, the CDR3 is TGTGCCAGCAGTCTAGCGGGAGGTTTGGAGACCCAGTACTTC.

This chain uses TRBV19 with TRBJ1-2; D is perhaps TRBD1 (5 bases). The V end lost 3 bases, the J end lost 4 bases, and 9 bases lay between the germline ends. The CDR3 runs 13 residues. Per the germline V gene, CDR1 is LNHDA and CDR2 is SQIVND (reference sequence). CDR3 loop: CASSIFTGYGYTF. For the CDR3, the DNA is TGTGCCAGTAGTATTTTTACAGGCTATGGCTACACCTTC.

The CDR3 region is CASSWRATNEKLFF. The CDR3 nucleotides are TGTGCCAGCAGTTGGCGTGCAACTAATGAAAAACTGTTTTTT. J is TRBJ1-4 and V is TRBV28; D is undetermined. The CDR3 length is 14 residues. V lost 4 bases, J lost 0 bases, and 6 bases lay in between. Per the germline V gene, CDR1 is MDHEN and CDR2 is SYDVKM.

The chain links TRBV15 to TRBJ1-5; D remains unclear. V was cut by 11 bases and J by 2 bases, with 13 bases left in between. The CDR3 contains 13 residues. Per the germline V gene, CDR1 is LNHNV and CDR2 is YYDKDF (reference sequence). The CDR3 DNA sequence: TGTGCCTCAGGAGGGTGGGGCAATCAGCCCCAGCATTTT. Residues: CASGGWGNQPQHF.

The CDR3 reads CASRPSSDNEQFF. The DNA for the CDR3 is TGTGCCAGCAGGCCCTCAAGCGACAATGAGCAGTTCTTC. The chain uses TRBV25-1 and TRBJ2-1; no clear D. V was shortened by 6 bases and J by 5 bases, with 11 bases between the two germline ends. Germline CDR1 is MGHDK and CDR2 is SYGVNS. This CDR3 has 13 residues. Full variable domain (remainder filled in from reference TRBV25-1 and TRBJ2-1): EADIYQTPRYLVIGTGKKITLECSQTMGHDKMYWYQQDPGMELHLIHYSYGVNSTEKGDLSSESTVSRIRTEHFPLTLESARPSHTSQYLCASRPSSDNEQFFGPGTRLTVL.

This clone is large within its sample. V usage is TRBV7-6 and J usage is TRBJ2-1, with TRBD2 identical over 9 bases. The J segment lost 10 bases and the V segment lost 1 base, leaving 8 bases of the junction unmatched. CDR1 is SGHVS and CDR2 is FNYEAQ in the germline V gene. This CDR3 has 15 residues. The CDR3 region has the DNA TGTGCCAGCAGCTTAGGGGGACTAGCTATGGCCGAGCAGTTCTTC. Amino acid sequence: CASSLGGLAMAEQFF.

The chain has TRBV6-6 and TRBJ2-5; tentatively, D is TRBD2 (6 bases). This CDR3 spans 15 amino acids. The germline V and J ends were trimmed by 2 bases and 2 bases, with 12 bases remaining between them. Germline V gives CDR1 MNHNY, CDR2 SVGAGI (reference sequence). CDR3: CASSYAGSWQETQYF. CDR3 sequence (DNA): TGTGCCAGCAGTTACGCGGGAAGTTGGCAAGAGACCCAGTACTTC.

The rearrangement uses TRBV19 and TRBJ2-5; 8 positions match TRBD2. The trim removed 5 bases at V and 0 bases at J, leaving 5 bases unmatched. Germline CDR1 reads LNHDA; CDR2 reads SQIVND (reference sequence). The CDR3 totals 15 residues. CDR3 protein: CASSFSGNDQETQYF. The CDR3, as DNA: TGTGCCAGTAGTTTTAGCGGGAATGACCAAGAGACCCAGTACTTC.

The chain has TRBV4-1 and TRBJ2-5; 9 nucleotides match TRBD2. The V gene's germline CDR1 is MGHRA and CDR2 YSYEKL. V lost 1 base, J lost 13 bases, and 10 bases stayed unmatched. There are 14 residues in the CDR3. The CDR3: CASSQVVSGGDRYF. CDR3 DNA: TGCGCCAGCAGCCAAGTGGTTAGCGGGGGCGACAGGTACTTC.

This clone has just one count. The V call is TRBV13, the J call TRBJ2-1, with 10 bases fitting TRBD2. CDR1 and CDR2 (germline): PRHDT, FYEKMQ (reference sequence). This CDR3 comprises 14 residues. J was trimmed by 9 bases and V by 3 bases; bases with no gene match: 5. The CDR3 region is CASSFAGLASEQFF. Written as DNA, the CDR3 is TGTGCCAGCAGCTTTGCGGGACTAGCGAGTGAGCAGTTCTTC.

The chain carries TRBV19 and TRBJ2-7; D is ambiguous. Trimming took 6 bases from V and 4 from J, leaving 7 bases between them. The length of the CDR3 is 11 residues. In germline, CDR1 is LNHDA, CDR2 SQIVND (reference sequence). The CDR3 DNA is TGTGCCAGTAGGGCCGAATACGAGCAGTACTTC. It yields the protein CASRAEYEQYF.

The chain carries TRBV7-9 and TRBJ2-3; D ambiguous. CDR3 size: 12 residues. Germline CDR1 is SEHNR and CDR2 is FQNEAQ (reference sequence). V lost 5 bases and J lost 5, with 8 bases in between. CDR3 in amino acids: CASSIQKDTQYF. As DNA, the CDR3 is TGTGCCAGCAGCATACAGAAAGATACGCAGTATTTT.

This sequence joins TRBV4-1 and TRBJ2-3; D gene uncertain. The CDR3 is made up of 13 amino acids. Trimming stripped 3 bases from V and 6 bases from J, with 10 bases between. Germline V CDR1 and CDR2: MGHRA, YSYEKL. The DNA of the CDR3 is TGCGCCAGCAGCCACCCTGGACCCGATACGCAGTATTTT. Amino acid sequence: CASSHPGPDTQYF.

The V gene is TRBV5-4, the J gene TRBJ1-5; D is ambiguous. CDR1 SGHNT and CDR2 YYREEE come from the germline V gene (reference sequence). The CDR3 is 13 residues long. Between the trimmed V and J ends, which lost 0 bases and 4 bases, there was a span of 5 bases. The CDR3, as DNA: TGTGCCAGCAGCTTGGATGGGAATCAGCCCCAGCATTTT. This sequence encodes CASSLDGNQPQHF.

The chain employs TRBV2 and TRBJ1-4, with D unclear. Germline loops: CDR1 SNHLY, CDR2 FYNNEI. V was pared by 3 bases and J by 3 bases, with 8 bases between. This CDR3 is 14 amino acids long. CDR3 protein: CASSDRVPNEKLFF. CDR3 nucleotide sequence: TGTGCCAGCAGTGACCGCGTCCCTAATGAAAAACTGTTTTTT.

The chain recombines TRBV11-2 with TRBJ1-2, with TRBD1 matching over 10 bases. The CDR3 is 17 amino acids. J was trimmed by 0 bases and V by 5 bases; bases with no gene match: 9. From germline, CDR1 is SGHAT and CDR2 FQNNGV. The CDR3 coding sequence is TGTGCCAGCAGCCCAGACAGGGGGCCACTAGCTAACTATGGCTACACCTTC. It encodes CASSPDRGPLANYGYTF.

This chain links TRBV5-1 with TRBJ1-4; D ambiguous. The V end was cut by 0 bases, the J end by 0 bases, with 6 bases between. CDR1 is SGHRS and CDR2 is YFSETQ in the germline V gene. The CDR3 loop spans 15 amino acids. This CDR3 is CASSLGRATNEKLFF. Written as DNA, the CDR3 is TGCGCCAGCAGCTTGGGGCGAGCAACTAATGAAAAACTGTTTTTT.